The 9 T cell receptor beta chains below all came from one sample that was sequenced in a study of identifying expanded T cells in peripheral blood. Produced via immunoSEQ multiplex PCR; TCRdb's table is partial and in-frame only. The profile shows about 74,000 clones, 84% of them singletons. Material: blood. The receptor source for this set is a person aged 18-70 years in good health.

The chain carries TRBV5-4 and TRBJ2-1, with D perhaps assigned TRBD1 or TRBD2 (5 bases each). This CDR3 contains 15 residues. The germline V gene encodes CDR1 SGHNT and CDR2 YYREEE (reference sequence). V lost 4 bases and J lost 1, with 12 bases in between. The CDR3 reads CASSPRDLSYNEQFF. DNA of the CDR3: TGTGCCAGCAGCCCAAGGGACCTGTCCTACAATGAGCAGTTCTTC. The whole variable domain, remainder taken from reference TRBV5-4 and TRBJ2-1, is ETGVTQSPTHLIKTRGQQVTLRCSSQSGHNTVSWYQQALGQGPQFIFQYYREEENGRGNFPPRFSGLQFPNYSSELNVNALELDDSALYLCASSPRDLSYNEQFFGPGTRLTVL.

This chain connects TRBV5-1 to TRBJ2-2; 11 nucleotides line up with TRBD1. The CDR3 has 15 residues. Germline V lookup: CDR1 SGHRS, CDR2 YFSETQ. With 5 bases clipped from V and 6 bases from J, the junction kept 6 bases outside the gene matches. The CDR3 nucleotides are TGCGCCAGCAGTTCCGGGACAGGGGGGTCCGGGGAGCTGTTTTTT. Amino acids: CASSSGTGGSGELFF.

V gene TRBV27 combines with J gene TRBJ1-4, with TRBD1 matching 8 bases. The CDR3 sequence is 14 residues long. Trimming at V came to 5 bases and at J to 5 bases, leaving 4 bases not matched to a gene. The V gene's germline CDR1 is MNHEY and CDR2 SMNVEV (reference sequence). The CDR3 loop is CASSDRGGNEKLFF. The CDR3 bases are TGTGCCAGCAGTGACAGGGGCGGGAATGAAAAACTGTTTTTT.

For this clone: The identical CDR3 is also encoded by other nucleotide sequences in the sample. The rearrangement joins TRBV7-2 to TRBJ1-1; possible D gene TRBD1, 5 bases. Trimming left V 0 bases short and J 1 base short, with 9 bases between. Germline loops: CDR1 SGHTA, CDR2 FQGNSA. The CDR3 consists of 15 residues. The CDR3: CASSLAAGENTEAFF. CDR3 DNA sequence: TGTGCCAGCAGCTTAGCCGCGGGGGAGAACACTGAAGCTTTCTTT.

CDR3 coding DNA: TGTGCCTGGAGCACAGGACAGAGCAATCAGCCCCAGCATTTT. This gives the protein CAWSTGQSNQPQHF. The chain joins TRBV30 to TRBJ1-5; a weak D match, TRBD1 (6 bases). The CDR3 sequence is 14 residues long. The germline V gene has CDR1 GTSNPN and CDR2 SVGIG (reference sequence). Trimming stripped 3 bases from V and 1 base from J, with 10 bases between.

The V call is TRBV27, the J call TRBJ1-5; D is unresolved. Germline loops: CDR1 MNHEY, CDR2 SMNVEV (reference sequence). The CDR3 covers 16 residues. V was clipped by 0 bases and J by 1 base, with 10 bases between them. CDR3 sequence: CASSLSPTGSNQPQHF. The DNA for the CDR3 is TGTGCCAGCAGTTTATCGCCGACTGGGAGCAATCAGCCCCAGCATTTT.

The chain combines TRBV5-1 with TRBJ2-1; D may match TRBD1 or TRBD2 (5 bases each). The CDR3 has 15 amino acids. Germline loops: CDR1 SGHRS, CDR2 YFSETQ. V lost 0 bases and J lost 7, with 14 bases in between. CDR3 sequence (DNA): TGCGCCAGCAGCTTGGTTTTAGCGCAGGGAAATGAGCAGTTCTTC. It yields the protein CASSLVLAQGNEQFF.

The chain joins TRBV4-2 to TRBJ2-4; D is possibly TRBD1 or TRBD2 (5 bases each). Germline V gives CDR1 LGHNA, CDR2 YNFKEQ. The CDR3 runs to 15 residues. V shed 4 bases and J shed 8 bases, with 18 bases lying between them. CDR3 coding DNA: TGTGCCAGCAGCCGACAGCTACGGGGAGAGGACATTCAGTACTTC. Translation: CASSRQLRGEDIQYF.

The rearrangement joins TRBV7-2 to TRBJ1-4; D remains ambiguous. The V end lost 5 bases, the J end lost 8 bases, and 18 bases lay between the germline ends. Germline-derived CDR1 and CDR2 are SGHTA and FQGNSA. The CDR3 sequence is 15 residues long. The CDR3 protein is CASSPIIPRGEKLFF. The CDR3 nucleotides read TGTGCCAGCAGCCCTATTATACCCAGAGGCGAAAAACTGTTTTTT.